This T cell receptor beta chain emerged from a study of T-cell reconstitution after alpha-beta-depleted transplantation in children. CDR1 is LGHNA, CDR2 YSLEER, per germline. With V trimmed by 3 bases and J by 0 bases, 9 bases remained unmatched. The CDR3 has 17 residues. This sample's TCRbeta library carried unique molecular identifier barcodes. In TCRdb, the PCR reads were re-called with MiXCR into one record per CDR3 protein. This repertoire shows some 300,000 distinct CDR3 sequences, over 9% found once; its top ten account for approximately 7.6%. This clonotype was recorded many times. The source was PBMCs, collected before TCRalphabeta/CD19-depleted stem cell transplant. This clonotype was sampled from a boy in the first two years of life with acute myeloid leukemia, due to receive a stem cell transplant. The chain is built from TRBV4-3 and TRBJ2-3; the match to TRBD1 covers 7 bases. The CDR3 reads CASSQRNRGVSTDTQYF. The CDR3 region has the DNA TGCGCCAGCAGCCAGAGAAACAGGGGAGTTAGCACAGATACGCAGTATTTT.